A single sample gave rise to the 30 T cell receptor beta chains below, sequenced in a study of T cell clonality in common variable immunodeficiency. Some clones are missing from TCRdb's copy, which holds only in-frame ones; the method was immunoSEQ multiplex PCR. This repertoire lists about 55,000 clones without singletons; 0.7% to 0.95% sits in the top ten. The specimen sequenced was peripheral blood mononuclear cells. The receptors originated from a person aged 18 to 69 in good health.

This clone has a count of ten or more. The read ends 3 residues shy of where the CDR3 ends; the end is completed using the germline J gene. The chain couples TRBV6-2 or TRBV6-3 to TRBJ2-1, with D uncertain. The CDR3 runs to 16 residues. The V gene lost 2 bases and the J gene lost 4 bases, with 15 bases spanning the gap. The germline V gene has CDR1 MNHEY and CDR2 SVGEGT. This CDR3 reads CASSYRRDGGYNEQFF. CDR3 DNA (partial): TGTGCCAGCAGTTACCGCCGAGACGGCGGATACAATGAG.

This clone was detected many times. The read gets to within 3 residues of the CDR3 end, and the germline J gene fills in the rest. The genes are TRBV6-1 and TRBJ1-2, with 10 bases that match TRBD1. The germline V gene has CDR1 MNHNS and CDR2 SASEGT. CDR3 length: 16 amino acids. CDR3 loop: CASSEAWRQGARGYTF. CDR3 bases read: TGTGCCAGCAGTGAAGCGTGGCGACAGGGGGCGCGGGGC.

This clone was recorded at least ten times. The DNA ends 3 residues before the CDR3 does, and the rest of the CDR3 is filled in from the germline J gene. The V call is TRBV5-1, the J call TRBJ2-5; TRBD1 matches at 7 bases. The V gene end was trimmed by 4 bases and the J gene end by 2 bases; junction bases not matched to a gene: 14. The CDR3 length is 17 residues. Germline CDR1 reads SGHRS; CDR2 reads YFSETQ. The covered CDR3 bases are TGCGCCAGCAGCCTCTCGGGAACAGGGGAAGGGCAAGAGACC. This translates into CASSLSGTGEGQET. From start to end, the CDR3 is CASSLSGTGEGQETQYF. The full variable domain, in which reference TRBV5-1 and TRBJ2-5 provide the parts outside the CDR3, is KAGVTQTPRYLIKTRGQQVTLSCSPISGHRSVSWYQQTPGQGLQFLFEYFSETQRNKGNFPGRFSGRQFSNSRSEMNVSTLELGDSALYLCASSLSGTGEGQETQYFGPGTRLLVL.

At least ten counts were recorded for this clone. The read terminates 3 residues ahead of where the CDR3 ends, so the germline J gene completes it. The V and J genes are TRBV20-1 and TRBJ1-1; TRBD1 matches 7 bases. The ends lost 3 bases at V and 1 base at J; junction bases unmatched: 2. The CDR3 consists of 13 residues. In germline, CDR1 is DFQATT, CDR2 SNEGSKA (reference sequence). CDR3: CSARGTANTEAFF. The sequenced part of the CDR3 DNA is TGCAGTGCTAGGGGGACAGCGAACACTGAA.

A remark on this clone: The observed sequence ends 3 residues before the CDR3 terminus, with the missing tail filled in from the germline J gene. This chain joins TRBV7-9 and TRBJ1-5; no reliable D call. Trimming removed 2 bases at V and 0 bases at J, with 8 bases between. There are 15 residues in the CDR3. The germline CDR1 and CDR2 sequences are SEHNR and FQNEAQ (reference sequence). The chain's CDR3 is CASSLTGNSNQPQHF. The part of the CDR3 DNA that was read is TGTGCCAGCAGCTTAACGGGGAATAGCAATCAGCCC.

In its sample, this clone was seen many times. Coverage ceases 3 residues before the CDR3 finishes, and the germline J gene fills in the end. This chain links TRBV6-4 with TRBJ2-3; TRBD2 agrees at 10 bases. The V segment lost 9 bases and the J segment 2 bases; nucleotides outside the gene matches: 2. CDR3 length: 13 residues. CDR1 and CDR2 (germline): MRHNA, SNTAGT. The CDR3 protein is CASSGGYTDTQYF. The covered CDR3 bases are TGTGCCAGTAGCGGGGGGTACACAGATACG.

At least ten counts were recorded for this clone. With the read ending 3 residues before the CDR3 end, the germline J gene is used to fill in that end. V and J are TRBV29-1 and TRBJ1-2; TRBD1 is a possible D gene (5 bases). The CDR3 has 13 amino acids. V lost 6 bases and J lost 4, with 15 bases in between. CDR1 SQVTM and CDR2 ANQGSEA come from the germline V gene. CDR3 DNA (partial): TGCAGCGTGAATTCAGGGTCCGTCTATGGC. Its translation is CSVNSGSVYG. The complete CDR3 sequence is CSVNSGSVYGYTF.

This clone has a count of ten or more. The covered CDR3 bases are TGTGCCAGTAGTATAGTCTTGGGGGGCTCCTACAATGAG. Its translation is CASSIVLGGSYNE. The CDR3 in full is CASSIVLGGSYNEQFF. The gene calls are TRBV19 and TRBJ2-1; D may be TRBD2 (6 bases). The DNA ends 3 residues before the CDR3 does, and the rest of the CDR3 is filled in from the germline J gene. CDR1 is LNHDA and CDR2 is SQIVND in the germline V gene (reference sequence). Trimming removed 1 base at V and 0 bases at J, with 10 bases between. The CDR3 is 16 amino acids.

This clone came up many times. The sequence runs out 3 residues before the end of the CDR3; the remainder is reconstructed from the germline J gene. The rearrangement links TRBV19 to TRBJ1-2; TRBD1 agrees at 8 bases. This CDR3 is 15 amino acids long. Trimming took 5 bases from V and 2 from J; bases not matched to a gene: 7. The germline V gene encodes CDR1 LNHDA and CDR2 SQIVND (reference sequence). This CDR3 is CASSSGTGFNYGYTF. CDR3 DNA (partial): TGTGCCAGTAGTTCTGGGACAGGCTTCAACTATGGC. Together with reference TRBV19 and TRBJ1-2, the CDR3 gives the full variable domain: DGGITQSPKYLFRKEGQNVTLSCEQNLNHDAMYWYRQDPGQGLRLIYYSQIVNDFQKGDIAEGYSVSREKKESFPLTVTSAQKNPTAFYLCASSSGTGFNYGYTFGSGTRLTVV.

This clone was observed many times. The CDR3 is cut off 3 residues early in the read; its end comes from the germline J gene. The V gene is TRBV7-9, the J gene TRBJ1-3; no definite D call. The CDR3 has 14 residues. CDR1 SEHNR and CDR2 FQNEAQ come from the germline V gene (reference sequence). The V end was cut by 3 bases, the J end by 1 base, with 7 bases between. Here the CDR3 reads CASSLDSSGNTIYF. The CDR3 bases that were read are TGTGCCAGCAGCTTGGACTCATCTGGAAACACC.

This clone was seen many times. Read sequence stops 3 residues before the CDR3 end, and the germline J gene provides the missing end. V usage is TRBV15 and J usage is TRBJ1-5; TRBD1 agrees at 7 bases. With V trimmed by 0 bases and J by 6 bases, 5 bases remained unmatched. From germline, CDR1 is LNHNV and CDR2 YYDKDF (reference sequence). The CDR3 extends over 15 amino acids. The CDR3 region is CATSRDRQGPQPQHF. Incomplete CDR3 DNA: TGTGCCACCAGCAGAGATCGACAGGGCCCTCAGCCC.

This clone appeared many times. CDR3 loop: CASSWPGGYINEQFF. The covered CDR3 bases are TGTGCCAGTAGTTGGCCAGGGGGCTATATCAATGAG. V is TRBV19 and J is TRBJ2-1, with 8 bases identical to TRBD1. The read comes to an end 3 residues before the CDR3 does, leaving the germline J gene to fill in the end. After removal of 5 bases from V and 6 bases from J, the junction contained 9 bases not matched to a gene. The germline gives CDR1 LNHDA, CDR2 SQIVND (reference sequence). The CDR3 is made up of 15 amino acids.

This clone was found many times. The read terminates 3 residues ahead of where the CDR3 ends, so the germline J gene completes it. V usage is TRBV6-1 and J usage is TRBJ2-1, with TRBD2 as a possible D gene (5 bases). The germline gives CDR1 MNHNS, CDR2 SASEGT. V lost 1 base, J lost 9 bases, and 13 bases lay in between. This CDR3 spans 14 amino acids. Partial CDR3 DNA: TGTGCCAGCAGTGAAGTCCCCCCCGCGGGTGAG. This encodes CASSEVPPAGE. Given in full, the CDR3 is CASSEVPPAGEQFF.

In this sample, this clone turned up many times. The read halts 3 residues ahead of the CDR3 end, with the missing end drawn from the germline J gene. The rearrangement joins TRBV5-1 to TRBJ1-2, with TRBD1 identical over 7 bases. The CDR3 covers 14 residues. Germline V gene data show CDR1 as SGHRS and CDR2 as YFSETQ. V was pared by 4 bases and J by 3 bases, with 6 bases of the junction left unmatched. Partial CDR3 DNA: TGCGCCAGCAGCATCCGACAGGGCGACTATGGC. This encodes CASSIRQGDYG. The whole CDR3 protein reads CASSIRQGDYGYTF. The full variable domain, in which reference TRBV5-1 and TRBJ1-2 provide the parts outside the CDR3, is KAGVTQTPRYLIKTRGQQVTLSCSPISGHRSVSWYQQTPGQGLQFLFEYFSETQRNKGNFPGRFSGRQFSNSRSEMNVSTLELGDSALYLCASSIRQGDYGYTFGSGTRLTVV.

This clone came up many times. The DNA ends 3 residues before the CDR3 does, and the rest of the CDR3 is filled in from the germline J gene. The chain carries TRBV10-3 and TRBJ1-1; D possibly corresponds to TRBD1 (5 bases). Looked up from germline, CDR1 is ENHRY and CDR2 is SYGVKD. This CDR3 comprises 14 residues. The DNA read from the CDR3 is TGTGCCATCAGTGGCGGACAAGGGGAGTGGGCA. Translated: CAISGGQGEWA. The CDR3 in full is CAISGGQGEWAAFF.

In its sample, this clone was seen many times. The sequenced part of the CDR3 DNA is TGCAGTGACACGCCTAGCGGGGGCGCTTACAATGAG. Encoded protein: CSDTPSGGAYNE. The whole CDR3 sequence is CSDTPSGGAYNEQFF. This chain connects TRBV20-1 to TRBJ2-1; 10 nucleotides align to TRBD2. With the read ending 3 residues before the CDR3 end, the germline J gene is used to fill in that end. J was trimmed by 4 bases and V by 7 bases; bases with no gene match: 10. CDR3 size: 15 residues. Germline CDR1 reads DFQATT; CDR2 reads SNEGSKA (reference sequence).

A few counts support this clone. This chain's CDR3 is CASSTGGSYGQYF. The sequenced CDR3 bases are TGTGCCAGCAGCACAGGGGGGAGCTATGGT. The chain has TRBV7-8 and TRBJ2-4; 8 bases agree with TRBD1. The read ends 3 residues early relative to the CDR3; the germline J gene fills the gap. The CDR3 is made up of 13 amino acids. Germline V gene lookup returns CDR1 SGHVS and CDR2 FQNEAQ.

The table lists this clone with many counts. The read terminates 3 residues ahead of where the CDR3 ends, so the germline J gene completes it. The V gene is TRBV28, the J gene TRBJ2-2, with 8 bases matching TRBD1. The CDR3 spans 16 residues. CDR1 is MDHEN, CDR2 SYDVKM, per germline. The part of the CDR3 DNA that was read is TGTGCCAGCAGTCACAGGGGGGTAAGGACTAATGAAAAG. It specifies CASSHRGVRTNEK. The entire CDR3 is CASSHRGVRTNEKLFF.

This clone was seen repeatedly, ten times or more. The CDR3 goes on 3 residues after the read ends, and that part is filled in from the germline J gene. This chain uses TRBV7-9 with TRBJ2-7; 7 bases map to TRBD1. Trimming took 8 bases from V and 3 from J; bases not matched to a gene: 7. The CDR3 has 13 amino acids. Germline CDR1 is SEHNR and CDR2 is FQNEAQ (reference sequence). This CDR3 reads CASLGQADYEQYF. The CDR3 bases that were read are TGTGCCAGCCTCGGACAGGCCGACTACGAG.

This clone was detected ten times or more. The read finishes 3 residues shy of the CDR3 end, and the germline J gene is used to complete it. The rearrangement uses TRBV7-2 and TRBJ2-7; TRBD2 aligns across 9 bases. V lost 2 bases, J lost 2 bases, and 4 bases stayed unmatched. CDR3 size: 15 residues. Per germline, CDR1 SGHTA and CDR2 FQGNSA. CDR3 DNA (partial): TGTGCCAGCAGCTTATGGGCTAGCGGGACCTACGAG. This gives the protein CASSLWASGTYE. The full CDR3 protein reads CASSLWASGTYEQYF.

In its sample, this clone is medium-sized. The observed sequence ends 3 residues before the CDR3 terminus, with the missing tail filled in from the germline J gene. The rearrangement joins TRBV20-1 to TRBJ1-5; 7 positions match TRBD1. V was clipped by 0 bases and J by 0 bases; unmatched bases: 5. Germline V gene data show CDR1 as DFQATT and CDR2 as SNEGSKA (reference sequence). The CDR3 spans 16 residues. The CDR3 DNA, read in part, is TGCAGTGCTAGAGATGCACAGGGGAGTAGCAATCAGCCC. Amino acids: CSARDAQGSSNQP. The whole CDR3 protein is CSARDAQGSSNQPQHF.

The sample holds many counts of this clone. The read finishes 3 residues shy of the CDR3 end, and the germline J gene is used to complete it. The V gene is TRBV18, the J gene TRBJ2-1, with TRBD2 identical over 10 bases. Germline V gene lookup returns CDR1 KGHSH and CDR2 LQKENI. The CDR3 covers 18 residues. J was trimmed by 7 bases and V by 2 bases; bases with no gene match: 14. CDR3 DNA, as far as it was read: TGTGCCAGCTCACCAATCCTCCCAGCGGGGGGGCCAGGAAATGAG. Translated: CASSPILPAGGPGNE. The CDR3 reads in full as CASSPILPAGGPGNEQFF.

This clone was recorded many times. Sequencing ends 3 residues short of the CDR3 end; the germline J gene provides the rest. The rearrangement links TRBV20-1 to TRBJ2-5, with 10 bases matching TRBD2. The V gene's germline CDR1 is DFQATT and CDR2 SNEGSKA (reference sequence). This CDR3 spans 18 amino acids. V gave up 1 base and J gave up 1 base; unmatched junction bases: 12. CDR3 sequence reads: CSARAMPVTSGVQETQYF. Partial CDR3 DNA: TGCAGTGCTAGAGCAATGCCCGTTACTAGCGGGGTCCAAGAGACC.

About this clone itself: The read stops 3 residues short of the end of the CDR3; the missing end is completed from the germline J gene. This sequence joins TRBV5-1 and TRBJ1-2; D unclear. This CDR3 contains 15 residues. Germline lookup yields CDR1 SGHRS and CDR2 YFSETQ. CDR3 protein: CASSLTSGRADDYTF. The covered CDR3 bases are TGCGCCAGCAGCTTAACTAGCGGGAGGGCCGACGAC.

This clone has only a few counts. Sequencing ends 3 residues short of the CDR3 end; the germline J gene provides the rest. This rearrangement joins TRBV6-4 to TRBJ1-2; D perhaps matches TRBD1 (6 bases). The CDR3 has 14 amino acids. V lost 8 bases and J lost 4, with 17 bases in between. The germline gives CDR1 MRHNA, CDR2 SNTAGT. The CDR3 reads CASGGQYSSYGYTF. The CDR3 DNA, read in part, is TGTGCCAGCGGCGGACAGTATTCGTCCTATGGC.

At least ten counts were recorded for this clone. The read falls 3 residues short of the CDR3 end, and the missing part is taken from the germline J gene. This chain connects TRBV20-1 to TRBJ1-6; D is ambiguous. The CDR3 runs to 12 residues. V shed 7 bases and J shed 12 bases, with 16 bases lying between them. CDR1 and CDR2 (germline): DFQATT, SNEGSKA (reference sequence). CDR3 protein: CSVGPRSGPLHF. The DNA read from the CDR3 is TGCAGTGTTGGCCCCAGGAGTGGACCC.

Ten or more counts support this clone. The read is 3 residues too short to cover the CDR3 end, so that end is filled in from the germline J gene. V and J are TRBV7-2 and TRBJ2-1, with D possibly being TRBD2 (5 bases). Germline CDR1 SGHTA, CDR2 FQGNSA. V dropped 4 bases and J dropped 9 bases, with 13 bases sitting between them. This CDR3 is built from 13 residues. The sequenced part of the CDR3 DNA is TGTGCCAGCAGCTACCTGGATCGGGGTGAG. This translates into CASSYLDRGE. From start to end, the CDR3 is CASSYLDRGEQFF.

This clone has ten or more counts. Read coverage stops 3 residues before the CDR3 terminus; the germline J gene supplies the remainder. J is TRBJ2-3 and V is TRBV24-1, with D possibly TRBD1 on 5 matching bases. The CDR3 has 14 residues. Per the germline V gene, CDR1 is KGHDR and CDR2 is SFDVKD. V lost 3 bases to trimming and J lost 3 bases, with 9 bases between them. The CDR3 bases that were read are TGTGCCACCAGTGATACCAGGGTTACAGATACG. It specifies CATSDTRVTDT. The whole CDR3 region reads CATSDTRVTDTQYF.

This clone was counted ten times or more. The sequence runs out 3 residues before the end of the CDR3; the remainder is reconstructed from the germline J gene. This chain uses TRBV5-1 with TRBJ1-1, with a weak D call TRBD1 (6 bases). V lost 1 base to trimming and J lost 1 base, with 8 bases between them. In germline, CDR1 is SGHRS, CDR2 YFSETQ. CDR3 size: 14 residues. Incomplete CDR3 DNA: TGCGCCAGCAGCTTGACAGGGCCGAACACTGAA. Its protein is CASSLTGPNTE. The whole CDR3 protein is CASSLTGPNTEAFF. Filled out from reference TRBV5-1 and TRBJ1-1, the complete variable domain reads KAGVTQTPRYLIKTRGQQVTLSCSPISGHRSVSWYQQTPGQGLQFLFEYFSETQRNKGNFPGRFSGRQFSNSRSEMNVSTLELGDSALYLCASSLTGPNTEAFFGQGTRLTVV.

This clone was counted many times. The read halts 3 residues ahead of the CDR3 end, with the missing end drawn from the germline J gene. The gene calls are TRBV5-1 and TRBJ2-3; TRBD1 is a possible D gene (5 bases). The V and J ends lost 3 bases and 4 bases respectively, with 18 bases between them. The length of the CDR3 is 16 residues. Looked up from germline, CDR1 is SGHRS and CDR2 is YFSETQ. The DNA read from the CDR3 is TGCGCCAGCAGCTCGACATCTGGCTCCAGGGCAGATACG. Amino acid sequence: CASSSTSGSRADT. The entire CDR3 sequence reads CASSSTSGSRADTQYF.